This TCR beta chain derives from a study of OX40 agonist ivuxolimab in advanced cancers. Only in-frame clones appear in the TCRdb table, and some are missing; sequencing was by immunoSEQ multiplex PCR. Of about 58,000 clones in the sample, about 87% are singletons; the top ten hold about 3.5%. This CDR3 is built from 16 residues. Germline V gives CDR1 MGHRA, CDR2 YSYEKL. The ends were cut back, 1 base at V and 5 bases at J, with 14 bases in the middle. This specimen was CD4+ or CD8+ T cells sorted from blood, taken in a trial of the OX40 agonist ivuxolimab. This TCR was sampled from an adult with an advanced solid tumor such as melanoma, head and neck, liver or kidney cancer. The rearrangement joins TRBV4-1 to TRBJ2-2; D remains ambiguous. CDR3 in DNA: TGCGCCAGCAGCCAAGCGAACATCATCGGGACCGGGGAGCTGTTTTTT. This encodes CASSQANIIGTGELFF.